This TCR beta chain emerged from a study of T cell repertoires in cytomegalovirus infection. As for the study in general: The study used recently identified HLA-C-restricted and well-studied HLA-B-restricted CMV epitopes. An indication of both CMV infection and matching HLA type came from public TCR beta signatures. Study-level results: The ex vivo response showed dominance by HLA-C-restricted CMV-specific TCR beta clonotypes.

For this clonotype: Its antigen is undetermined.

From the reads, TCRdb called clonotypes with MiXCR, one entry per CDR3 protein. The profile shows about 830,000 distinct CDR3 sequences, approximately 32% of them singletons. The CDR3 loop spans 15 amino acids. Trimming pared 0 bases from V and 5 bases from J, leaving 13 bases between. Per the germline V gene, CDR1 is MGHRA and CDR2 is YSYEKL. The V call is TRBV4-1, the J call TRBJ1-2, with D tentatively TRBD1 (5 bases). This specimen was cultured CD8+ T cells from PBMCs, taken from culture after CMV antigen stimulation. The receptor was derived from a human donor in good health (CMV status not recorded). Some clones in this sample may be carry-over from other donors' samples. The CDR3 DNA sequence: TGCGCCAGCAGCCAAGATGGGACGGGCACTTATGGCTACACCTTC. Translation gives CASSQDGTGTYGYTF.